This paragraph reports one T cell receptor (beta chain). J lost 0 bases, V lost 5 bases, and 13 bases had no gene match. Germline values: CDR1 SEHNR, CDR2 FQNEAQ (reference sequence). The CDR3 is made up of 18 amino acids. TCRdb re-called the PCR reads with MiXCR, one entry per CDR3 protein. The profile shows 250,000 to 400,000 distinct CDR3 sequences, over 20% of them singletons. These data are taken from a study of molecular identifiers for immune sequencing clone quantification. V gene TRBV7-9 combines with J gene TRBJ1-5, with 7 bases that match TRBD1. The TCR comes from a human donor in good health. Some libraries in this study had Jurkat cell RNA spiked in. The sequenced material came from naive CD8+ T cells from blood, with Jurkat cell RNA spiked in. This sample's subset: FACS-sorted CD8+CD4-CCR7+CD45RA+ naive T cells. CDR3 bases: TGTGCCAGCAGCCCCGGTTCAGGGGGAGTTTATAGCAATCAGCCCCAGCATTTT. Its translation: CASSPGSGGVYSNQPQHF.